A single sample gave rise to the 18 T cell receptor beta chains below, sequenced in a study of technical replicates of blood from a few donors. Profiling relied on immunoSEQ multiplex PCR, and the TCRdb table lists in-frame clones only, not all of them. The data contain 55,000 to 65,000 clones, around nine tenths of them singletons. The specimen was PBMCs. The receptors here all came from a human donor in good health. Some clones in this sample may be carry-over from other donors' samples.

The gene calls are TRBV25-1 and TRBJ2-2; 11 bases are a match to TRBD2. This CDR3 is built from 15 residues. Germline CDR1 and CDR2: MGHDK and SYGVNS. The V segment lost 5 bases and the J segment 6 bases; nucleotides outside the gene matches: 5. The CDR3 region has the DNA TGTGCCAGCAGTACACTAGCGGGAGTCCCCGGGGAGCTGTTTTTT. Translating gives CASSTLAGVPGELFF.

This clone was seen only once. The gene calls are TRBV4-3 and TRBJ2-7, with 9 bases lining up with TRBD2. The CDR3 covers 14 residues. Germline loops: CDR1 LGHNA, CDR2 YSLEER. V shed 1 base, J shed 4 bases, and the junction held 2 bases outside the gene matches. As DNA, the CDR3 is TGCGCCAGCAGCCAAGTTGCGGGAGGGTACGAGCAGTACTTC. Residues: CASSQVAGGYEQYF.

This chain links TRBV7-9 with TRBJ2-7; a possible D gene is TRBD2 (5 bases). V was trimmed by 0 bases and J by 2 bases, leaving 11 bases between them. From germline, CDR1 is SEHNR and CDR2 FQNEAQ (reference sequence). This CDR3 is built from 15 residues. CDR3 nucleotides: TGTGCCAGCAGCTTAGCCGATGGGAGAACCTACGAGCAGTACTTC. Protein: CASSLADGRTYEQYF.

This sequence joins TRBV14 and TRBJ2-2, with D perhaps TRBD2 (6 bases). The CDR3 extends over 18 amino acids. Germline V gene sequence: CDR1 SGHDN, CDR2 FVKESK. V lost 3 bases, J lost 1 base, and 18 bases lay in between. Here the CDR3 reads CASSHRSLGGMNTGELFF. The CDR3 region has the DNA TGTGCCAGCAGCCACCGGAGTCTTGGCGGGATGAACACCGGGGAGCTGTTTTTT.

The chain recombines TRBV7-6 with TRBJ2-1, with 9 bases aligning to TRBD2. V shed 5 bases, J shed 5 bases, and the junction held 13 bases outside the gene matches. CDR1 and CDR2 (germline): SGHVS, FNYEAQ. The CDR3 loop spans 17 amino acids. CDR3 nucleotide sequence: TGTGCCAGCAGCGCCCGGGTGGCGGGAGGGCTGGACAATGAGCAGTTCTTC. It encodes CASSARVAGGLDNEQFF.

This clone was observed a single time. This CDR3 is CASSVAPRSVDTQYF. The CDR3 nucleotides read TGTGCCAGCAGCGTAGCGCCCCGGTCGGTGGATACGCAGTATTTT. This sequence joins TRBV9 and TRBJ2-3, with no clear D. The V and J ends lost 0 bases and 6 bases respectively, with 14 bases between them. The germline CDR1 and CDR2 sequences are SGDLS and YYNGEE. The CDR3 sequence is 15 residues long.

The chain has TRBV11-3 and TRBJ1-5; the D gene is possibly TRBD1 (5 bases). This CDR3 is built from 15 residues. Trimming took off 5 bases at V and 0 bases at J, with 11 bases between the two ends. CDR1 and CDR2 (germline): SGHNT, YENEEA. CDR3 region: CASSLQVLSNQPQHF. CDR3 bases: TGTGCCAGCAGCCTACAGGTTCTTAGCAATCAGCCCCAGCATTTT.

This clone has just a few counts. The V gene is TRBV30, the J gene TRBJ1-2; no clear D gene. Germline V gives CDR1 GTSNPN, CDR2 SVGIG (reference sequence). The CDR3 is 13 residues long. V dropped 0 bases and J dropped 6 bases, with 11 bases sitting between them. The CDR3 protein is CAWSVQNVDGYTF. For the CDR3, the DNA is TGTGCCTGGAGTGTACAGAACGTGGATGGCTACACCTTC.

The chain has TRBV5-4 and TRBJ2-2; weak D call: TRBD2 (5 bases). V lost 3 bases and J lost 6, with 12 bases in between. Per the germline V gene, CDR1 is SGHNT and CDR2 is YYREEE (reference sequence). The CDR3 totals 14 residues. Here the CDR3 reads CASSSGLAAGELFF. The CDR3 region has the DNA TGTGCCAGCAGCTCTGGACTGGCGGCCGGGGAGCTGTTTTTT.

The chain couples TRBV5-8 to TRBJ2-5, with 7 nucleotides matching TRBD2. The V segment lost 4 bases and the J segment 5 bases; nucleotides outside the gene matches: 14. Per germline, CDR1 SGHTS and CDR2 YDEGEE. The length of the CDR3 is 16 residues. The CDR3 bases are TGTGCCAGCAGCCCCGGGGGGAGCGCCTACACGGAGACCCAGTACTTC. It yields the protein CASSPGGSAYTETQYF.

The chain joins TRBV19 to TRBJ2-3; TRBD2 is a possible D gene (5 bases). CDR1 LNHDA and CDR2 SQIVND come from the germline V gene (reference sequence). V lost 5 bases and J lost 4, with 16 bases in between. This CDR3 has 15 residues. DNA for the CDR3: TGTGCCAGTAGTGCGGGCTACCTTGGGGCAGATACGCAGTATTTT. This codes for CASSAGYLGADTQYF. The entire variable domain, with the rest obtained from reference TRBV19 and TRBJ2-3, is as follows: DGGITQSPKYLFRKEGQNVTLSCEQNLNHDAMYWYRQDPGQGLRLIYYSQIVNDFQKGDIAEGYSVSREKKESFPLTVTSAQKNPTAFYLCASSAGYLGADTQYFGPGTRLTVL.

J is TRBJ1-2 and V is TRBV6-5; possibly TRBD1 for D (6 bases). The CDR3 sequence is 15 residues long. Germline loops: CDR1 MNHEY, CDR2 SVGAGI. Trimming stripped 5 bases from V and 2 bases from J, with 15 bases between. This chain's CDR3 is CASSNRGAVNYGYTF. The CDR3 DNA is TGTGCCAGCAGTAACCGGGGGGCGGTCAACTATGGCTACACCTTC.

The chain recombines TRBV7-2 with TRBJ1-6, with TRBD1 identical over 8 bases. The CDR3 is 16 amino acids. Germline CDR1 SGHTA, CDR2 FQGNSA. The trim removed 3 bases at V and 9 bases at J, leaving 10 bases unmatched. The CDR3 here is CASSFLGQGGGSPLHF. The CDR3 region has the DNA TGTGCCAGCAGCTTCCTCGGACAGGGAGGTGGTTCACCCCTCCACTTT.

This clone was picked up one time. This chain links TRBV7-9 with TRBJ2-2; tentative D call: TRBD2 (5 bases). The CDR3 length is 14 residues. CDR1 and CDR2 (germline): SEHNR, FQNEAQ (reference sequence). The V and J ends lost 0 bases and 6 bases respectively, with 8 bases between them. Written as DNA, the CDR3 is TGTGCCAGCAGCTTAGCGTTGGAGGCCGGGGAGCTGTTTTTT. It yields the protein CASSLALEAGELFF.

The chain recombines TRBV29-1 with TRBJ2-2; 10 bases are a match to TRBD2. Germline values: CDR1 SQVTM, CDR2 ANQGSEA. The CDR3 totals 15 residues. The V gene end was trimmed by 3 bases and the J gene end by 2 bases; junction bases not matched to a gene: 3. This chain's CDR3 is CSVDPSGSNTGELFF. In DNA form, the CDR3 reads TGCAGCGTTGACCCTAGCGGGAGTAACACCGGGGAGCTGTTTTTT.

This chain links TRBV10-3 with TRBJ2-5; D gene uncertain. Germline V gene sequence: CDR1 ENHRY, CDR2 SYGVKD. V lost 4 bases, J lost 5 bases, and 5 bases lay in between. The CDR3 spans 11 residues. CDR3 nucleotide sequence: TGTGCCATCAGTGCCGGGGAGACCCAGTACTTC. Amino acids: CAISAGETQYF.

The J gene is TRBJ2-5, the V gene TRBV7-9; maybe TRBD2 (5 bases). Trimming shortened V by 1 base and J by 5 bases, and 17 bases separated the two germline ends. CDR3 size: 16 residues. CDR1 and CDR2 from the germline V gene are SEHNR and FQNEAQ (reference sequence). CDR3 region: CASSLEAGLVMETQYF. CDR3 coding DNA: TGTGCCAGCAGCTTAGAGGCCGGACTCGTAATGGAGACCCAGTACTTC.

The V and J genes are TRBV7-9 and TRBJ2-2, with D hard to call. The V end lost 3 bases, the J end lost 8 bases, and 4 bases lay between the germline ends. CDR1 and CDR2 from the germline V gene are SEHNR and FQNEAQ (reference sequence). The CDR3 runs 11 residues. The CDR3, as DNA: TGTGCCAGCAGCTTCTTGGGGGAGCTGTTTTTT. This sequence encodes CASSFLGELFF. The full variable domain, its missing parts supplied by reference TRBV7-9 and TRBJ2-2, is DTGVSQNPRHKITKRGQNVTFRCDPISEHNRLYWYRQTLGQGPEFLTYFQNEAQLEKSRLLSDRFSAERPKGSFSTLEIQRTEQGDSAMYLCASSFLGELFFGEGSRLTVL.